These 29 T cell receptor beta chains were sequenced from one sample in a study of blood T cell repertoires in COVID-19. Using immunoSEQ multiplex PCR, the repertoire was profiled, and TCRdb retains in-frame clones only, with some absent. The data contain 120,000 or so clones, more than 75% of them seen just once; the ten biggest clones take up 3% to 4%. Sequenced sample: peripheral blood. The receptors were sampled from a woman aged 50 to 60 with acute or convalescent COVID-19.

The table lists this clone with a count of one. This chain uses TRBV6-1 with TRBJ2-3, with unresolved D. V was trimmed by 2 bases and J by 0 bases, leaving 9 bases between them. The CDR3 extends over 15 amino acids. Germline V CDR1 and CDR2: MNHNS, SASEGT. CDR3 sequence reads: CASSESDYSTDTQYF. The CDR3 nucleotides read TGTGCCAGCAGTGAATCAGATTATAGCACAGATACGCAGTATTTT.

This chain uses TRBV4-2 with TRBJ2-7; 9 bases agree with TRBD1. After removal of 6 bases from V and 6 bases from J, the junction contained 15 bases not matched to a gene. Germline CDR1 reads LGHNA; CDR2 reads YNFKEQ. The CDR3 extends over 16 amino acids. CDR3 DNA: TGTGCCAGCAGTCCCGTCCCTCCGGGACAGGGAGGCGAGCAGTACTTC. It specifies CASSPVPPGQGGEQYF.

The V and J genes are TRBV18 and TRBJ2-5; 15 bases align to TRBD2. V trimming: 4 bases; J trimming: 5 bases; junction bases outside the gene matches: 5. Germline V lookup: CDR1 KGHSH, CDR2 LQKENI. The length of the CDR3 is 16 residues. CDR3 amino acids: CASSRGLAGGPETQYF. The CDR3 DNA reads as TGTGCCAGCTCACGCGGACTAGCGGGAGGGCCCGAGACCCAGTACTTC.

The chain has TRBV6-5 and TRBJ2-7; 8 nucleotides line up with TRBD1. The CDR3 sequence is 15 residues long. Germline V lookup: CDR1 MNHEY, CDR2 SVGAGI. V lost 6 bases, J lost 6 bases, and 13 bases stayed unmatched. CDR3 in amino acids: CASRPLTGVGSEQYF. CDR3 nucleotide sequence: TGTGCCAGCAGGCCCTTGACAGGGGTCGGCTCCGAGCAGTACTTC.

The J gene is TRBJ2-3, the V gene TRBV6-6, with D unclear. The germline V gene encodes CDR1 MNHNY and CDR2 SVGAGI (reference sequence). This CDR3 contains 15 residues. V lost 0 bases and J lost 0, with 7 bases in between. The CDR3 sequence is CASSYSSRSTDTQYF. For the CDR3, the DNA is TGTGCCAGCAGTTACTCTAGTAGAAGCACAGATACGCAGTATTTT.

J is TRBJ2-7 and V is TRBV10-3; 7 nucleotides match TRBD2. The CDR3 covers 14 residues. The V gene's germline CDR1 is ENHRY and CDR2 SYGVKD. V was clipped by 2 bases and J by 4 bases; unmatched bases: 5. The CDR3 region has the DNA TGTGCCATCAGTGAGAATGGACTAGGGTACGAGCAGTACTTC. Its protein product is CAISENGLGYEQYF.

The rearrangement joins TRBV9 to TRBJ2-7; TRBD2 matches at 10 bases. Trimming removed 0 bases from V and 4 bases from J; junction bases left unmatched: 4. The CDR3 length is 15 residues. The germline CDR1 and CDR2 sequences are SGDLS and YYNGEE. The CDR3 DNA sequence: TGTGCCAGCAGCGTAGGTGCTAGCGGGAGATACGAGCAGTACTTC. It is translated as CASSVGASGRYEQYF. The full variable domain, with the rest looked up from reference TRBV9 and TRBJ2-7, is DSGVTQTPKHLITATGQRVTLRCSPRSGDLSVYWYQQSLDQGLQFLIQYYNGEERAKGNILERFSAQQFPDLHSELNLSSLELGDSALYFCASSVGASGRYEQYFGPGTRLTVT.

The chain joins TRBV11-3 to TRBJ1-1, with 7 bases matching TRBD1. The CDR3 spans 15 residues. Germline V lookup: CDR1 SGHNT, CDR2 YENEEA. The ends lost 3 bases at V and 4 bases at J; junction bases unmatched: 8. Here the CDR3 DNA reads TGTGCCAGCAGCTTGTCGGGCAGGGGGACCACTGAAGCTTTCTTT. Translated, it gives CASSLSGRGTTEAFF. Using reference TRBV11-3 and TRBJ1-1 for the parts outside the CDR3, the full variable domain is EAGVVQSPRYKIIEKKQPVAFWCNPISGHNTLYWYLQNLGQGPELLIRYENEEAVDDSQLPKDRFSAERLKGVDSTLKIQPAELGDSAVYLCASSLSGRGTTEAFFGQGTRLTVV.

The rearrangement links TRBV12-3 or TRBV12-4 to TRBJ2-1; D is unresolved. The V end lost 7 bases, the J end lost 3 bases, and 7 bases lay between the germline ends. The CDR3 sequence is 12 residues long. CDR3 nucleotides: TGTGCCAGCAAACCAGACTACAATGAGCAGTTCTTC. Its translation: CASKPDYNEQFF.

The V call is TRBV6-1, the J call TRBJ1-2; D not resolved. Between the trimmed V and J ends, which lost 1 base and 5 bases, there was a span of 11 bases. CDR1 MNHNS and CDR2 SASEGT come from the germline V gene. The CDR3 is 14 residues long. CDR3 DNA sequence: TGTGCCAGCAGTGAAGATGGGCAAATTTATGGCTACACCTTC. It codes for CASSEDGQIYGYTF.

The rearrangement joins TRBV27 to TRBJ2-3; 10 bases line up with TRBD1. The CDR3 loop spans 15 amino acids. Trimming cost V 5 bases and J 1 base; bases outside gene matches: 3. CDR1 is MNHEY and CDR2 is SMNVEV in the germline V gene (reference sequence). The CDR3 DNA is TGTGCCAGCAGTGCCGGGACAGGGGGCACAGATACGCAGTATTTT. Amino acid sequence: CASSAGTGGTDTQYF.

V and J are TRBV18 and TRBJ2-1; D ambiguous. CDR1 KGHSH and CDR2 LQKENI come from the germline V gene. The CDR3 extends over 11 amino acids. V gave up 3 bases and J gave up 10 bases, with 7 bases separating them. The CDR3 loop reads CASSPGREQFF. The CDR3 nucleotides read TGTGCCAGCTCACCCGGTCGGGAGCAGTTCTTC. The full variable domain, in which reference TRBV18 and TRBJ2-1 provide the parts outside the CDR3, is NAGVMQNPRHLVRRRGQEARLRCSPMKGHSHVYWYRQLPEEGLKFMVYLQKENIIDESGMPKERFSAEFPKEGPSILRIQQVVRGDSAAYFCASSPGREQFFGPGTRLTVL.

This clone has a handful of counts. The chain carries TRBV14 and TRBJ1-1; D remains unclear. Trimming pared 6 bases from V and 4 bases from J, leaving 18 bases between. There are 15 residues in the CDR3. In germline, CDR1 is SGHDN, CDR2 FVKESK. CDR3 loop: CASRGIWEVATEAFF. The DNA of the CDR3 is TGTGCCAGCAGGGGAATTTGGGAGGTGGCCACTGAAGCTTTCTTT.

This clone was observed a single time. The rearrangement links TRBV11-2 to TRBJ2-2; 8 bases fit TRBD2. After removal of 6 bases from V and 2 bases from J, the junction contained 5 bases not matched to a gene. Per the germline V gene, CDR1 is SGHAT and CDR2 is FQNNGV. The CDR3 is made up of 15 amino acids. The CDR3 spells CASRRLAINTGELFF. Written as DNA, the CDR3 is TGTGCCAGCAGGCGACTAGCGATTAACACCGGGGAGCTGTTTTTT.

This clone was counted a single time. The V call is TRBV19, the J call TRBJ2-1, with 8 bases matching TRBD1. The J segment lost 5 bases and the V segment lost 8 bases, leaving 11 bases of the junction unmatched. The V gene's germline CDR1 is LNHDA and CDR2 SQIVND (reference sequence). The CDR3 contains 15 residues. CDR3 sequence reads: CASHNRDRSNNEQFF. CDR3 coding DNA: TGTGCCAGTCATAATCGGGACAGGTCCAACAATGAGCAGTTCTTC.

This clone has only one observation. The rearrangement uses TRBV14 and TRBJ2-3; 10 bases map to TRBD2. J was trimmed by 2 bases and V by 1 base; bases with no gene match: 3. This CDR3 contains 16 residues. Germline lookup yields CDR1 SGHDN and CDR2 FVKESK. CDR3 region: CASSQASGGVTDTQYF. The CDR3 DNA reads TGTGCCAGCAGCCAAGCTAGCGGGGGAGTCACAGATACGCAGTATTTT. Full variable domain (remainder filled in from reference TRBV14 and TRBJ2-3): EAGVTQFPSHSVIEKGQTVTLRCDPISGHDNLYWYRRVMGKEIKFLLHFVKESKQDESGMPNNRFLAERTGGTYSTLKVQPAELEDSGVYFCASSQASGGVTDTQYFGPGTRLTVL.

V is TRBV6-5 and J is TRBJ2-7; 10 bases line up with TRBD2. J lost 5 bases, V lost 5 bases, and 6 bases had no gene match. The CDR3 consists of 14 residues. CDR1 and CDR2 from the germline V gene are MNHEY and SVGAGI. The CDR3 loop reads CASSKLAGLHEQYF. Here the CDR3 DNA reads TGTGCCAGCAGTAAACTAGCGGGACTACACGAGCAGTACTTC.

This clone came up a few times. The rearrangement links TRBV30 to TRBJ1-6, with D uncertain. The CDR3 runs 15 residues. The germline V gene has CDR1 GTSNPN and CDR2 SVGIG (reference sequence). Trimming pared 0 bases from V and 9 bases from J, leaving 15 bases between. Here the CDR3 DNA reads TGTGCCTGGAGTGTACAGATGGGTTTGGGTTCACCCCTCCACTTT. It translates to CAWSVQMGLGSPLHF.

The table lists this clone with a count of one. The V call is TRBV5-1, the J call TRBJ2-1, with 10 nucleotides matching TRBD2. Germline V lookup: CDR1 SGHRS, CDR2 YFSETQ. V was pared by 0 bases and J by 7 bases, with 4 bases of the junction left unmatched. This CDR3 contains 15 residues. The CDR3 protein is CASSLETSGTNEQFF. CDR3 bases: TGCGCCAGCAGCTTGGAAACTAGCGGGACTAATGAGCAGTTCTTC.

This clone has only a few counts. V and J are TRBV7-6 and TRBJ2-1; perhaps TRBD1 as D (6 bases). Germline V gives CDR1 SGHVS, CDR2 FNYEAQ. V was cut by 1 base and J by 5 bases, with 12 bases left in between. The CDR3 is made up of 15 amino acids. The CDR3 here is CASSLEGDRHNEQFF. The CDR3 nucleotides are TGTGCCAGCAGCTTAGAGGGGGACCGGCACAATGAGCAGTTCTTC.

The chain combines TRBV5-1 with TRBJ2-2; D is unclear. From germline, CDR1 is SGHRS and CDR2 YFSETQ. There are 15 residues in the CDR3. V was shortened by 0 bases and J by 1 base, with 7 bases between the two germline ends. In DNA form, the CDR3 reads TGCGCCAGCAGCTTGGTACAGCTGAACACCGGGGAGCTGTTTTTT. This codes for CASSLVQLNTGELFF.

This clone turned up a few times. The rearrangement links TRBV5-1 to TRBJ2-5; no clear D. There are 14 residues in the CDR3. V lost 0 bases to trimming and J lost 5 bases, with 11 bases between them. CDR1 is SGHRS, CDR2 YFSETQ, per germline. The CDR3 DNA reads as TGCGCCAGCAGCTTGGGGAGTTCGATGGAGACCCAGTACTTC. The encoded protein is CASSLGSSMETQYF.

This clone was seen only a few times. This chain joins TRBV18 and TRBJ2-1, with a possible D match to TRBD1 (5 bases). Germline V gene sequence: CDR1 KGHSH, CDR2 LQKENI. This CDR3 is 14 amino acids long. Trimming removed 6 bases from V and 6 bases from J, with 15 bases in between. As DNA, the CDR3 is TGTGCCAGCTCTCCGGACAAGATGGGCAATGAGCAGTTCTTC. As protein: CASSPDKMGNEQFF. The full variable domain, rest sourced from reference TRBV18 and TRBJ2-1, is NAGVMQNPRHLVRRRGQEARLRCSPMKGHSHVYWYRQLPEEGLKFMVYLQKENIIDESGMPKERFSAEFPKEGPSILRIQQVVRGDSAAYFCASSPDKMGNEQFFGPGTRLTVL.

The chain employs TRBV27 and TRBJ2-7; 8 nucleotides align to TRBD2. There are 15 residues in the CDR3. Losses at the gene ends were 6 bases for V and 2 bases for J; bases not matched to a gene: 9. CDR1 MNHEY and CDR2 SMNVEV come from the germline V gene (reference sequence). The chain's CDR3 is CASRPYGRAPYEQYF. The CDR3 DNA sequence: TGTGCCAGCAGACCCTACGGGAGGGCCCCCTACGAGCAGTACTTC.

As DNA, the CDR3 is TGTGCCAGCAGTGACCCCGCGGCTAGCACATACGAGCAGTACTTC. Amino acid sequence: CASSDPAASTYEQYF. The chain employs TRBV6-1 and TRBJ2-7; possibly TRBD2 for D (5 bases). V dropped 3 bases and J dropped 4 bases, with 16 bases sitting between them. Germline loops: CDR1 MNHNS, CDR2 SASEGT. The CDR3 spans 15 residues.

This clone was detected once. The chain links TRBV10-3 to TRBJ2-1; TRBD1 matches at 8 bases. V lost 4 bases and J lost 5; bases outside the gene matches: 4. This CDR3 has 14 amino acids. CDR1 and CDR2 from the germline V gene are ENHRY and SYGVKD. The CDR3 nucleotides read TGTGCCATCAGTGCCGGACAGGGAGACAATGAGCAGTTCTTC. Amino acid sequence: CAISAGQGDNEQFF.

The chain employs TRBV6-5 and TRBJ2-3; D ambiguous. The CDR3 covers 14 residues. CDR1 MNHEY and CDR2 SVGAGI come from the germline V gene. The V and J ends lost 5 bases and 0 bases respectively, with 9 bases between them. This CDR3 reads CASSPTGSTDTQYF. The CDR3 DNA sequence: TGTGCCAGCAGTCCAACTGGTAGCACAGATACGCAGTATTTT.

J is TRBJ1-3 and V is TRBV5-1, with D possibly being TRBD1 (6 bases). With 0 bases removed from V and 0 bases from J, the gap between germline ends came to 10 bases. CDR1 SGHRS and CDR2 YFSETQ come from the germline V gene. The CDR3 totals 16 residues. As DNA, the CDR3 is TGCGCCAGCAGCTTGGATGGGGGCCGCTCTGGAAACACCATATATTTT. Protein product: CASSLDGGRSGNTIYF.

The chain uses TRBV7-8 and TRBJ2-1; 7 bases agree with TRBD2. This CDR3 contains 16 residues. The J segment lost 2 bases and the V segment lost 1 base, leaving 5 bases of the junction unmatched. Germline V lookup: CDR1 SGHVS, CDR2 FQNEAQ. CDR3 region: CASSLVGGGTYNEQFF. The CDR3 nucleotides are TGTGCCAGCAGCTTAGTCGGCGGGGGAACCTACAATGAGCAGTTCTTC. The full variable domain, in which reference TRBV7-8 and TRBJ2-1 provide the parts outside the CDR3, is GAGVSQSPRYKVAKRGQDVALRCDPISGHVSLFWYQQALGQGPEFLTYFQNEAQLDKSGLPSDRFFAERPEGSVSTLKIQRTQQEDSAVYLCASSLVGGGTYNEQFFGPGTRLTVL.